Below are 30 T cell receptor beta chains sequenced from a single sample in a study of cytomegalovirus exposure and HLA in healthy donors. It was with 60 Vbeta and 13 Jbeta primers that the PCR ran. The table came from immunoSEQ multiplex PCR; TCRdb's copy has only in-frame clones and leaves some out. This table has more than 110,000 clones, about 10% appearing once. The material sequenced was PBMCs. The receptor source for this set is a man aged 45-65 years in good health and CMV-seronegative.

This clone was seen a few times. This chain connects TRBV19 to TRBJ2-5; 7 positions agree with TRBD2. The DNA end favors TRBJ2-7, so the J call may be wrong. Germline-derived CDR1 and CDR2 are LNHDA and SQIVND (reference sequence). This CDR3 has 16 residues. CDR3 coding DNA: TGTGCCAGTAGTATAGATCCTAGCGGAAGCTCCTACGAGCAGTACTTC. This gives the protein CASSIDPSGSSYEQYF.

This chain connects TRBV5-1 to TRBJ2-6, with D possibly TRBD1 on 6 matching bases. The CDR3 sequence is 16 residues long. CDR1 and CDR2 from the germline V gene are SGHRS and YFSETQ. V gave up 3 bases and J gave up 2 bases, with 12 bases separating them. The CDR3 nucleotides read TGCGCCAGCAGCTCACAGGGATTGGCTGGGGCCAACGTCCTGACTTTC. Its protein product is CASSSQGLAGANVLTF. The full variable domain, rest sourced from reference TRBV5-1 and TRBJ2-6, is KAGVTQTPRYLIKTRGQQVTLSCSPISGHRSVSWYQQTPGQGLQFLFEYFSETQRNKGNFPGRFSGRQFSNSRSEMNVSTLELGDSALYLCASSSQGLAGANVLTFGAGSRLTVL.

At least ten counts were recorded for this clone. This chain uses TRBV5-1 with TRBJ1-1; the D is unclear. Trimming cost V 0 bases and J 0 bases, with 6 bases left between them. This CDR3 spans 14 amino acids. Germline V lookup: CDR1 SGHRS, CDR2 YFSETQ. CDR3 sequence (DNA): TGCGCCAGCAGCTTGGACATGTTGAACACTGAAGCTTTCTTT. Its translation: CASSLDMLNTEAFF.

The V and J genes are TRBV7-9 and TRBJ1-5, with 8 bases aligning to TRBD1. V was pared by 2 bases and J by 6 bases, with 3 bases of the junction left unmatched. Germline V lookup: CDR1 SEHNR, CDR2 FQNEAQ (reference sequence). CDR3 length: 14 amino acids. CDR3: CASSLSDRGQPQHF. DNA for the CDR3: TGTGCCAGCAGCTTATCCGACAGGGGTCAGCCCCAGCATTTT.

The CDR3 DNA reads TGCGCCAGCAGCTTTACACAGGGGGCGGGTGGCTACACCTTC. The encoded protein is CASSFTQGAGGYTF. V and J are TRBV5-1 and TRBJ1-2, with 9 bases fitting TRBD1. The CDR3 consists of 14 residues. The V and J ends lost 2 bases and 7 bases, in that order; junction bases with no gene match: 6. Per the germline V gene, CDR1 is SGHRS and CDR2 is YFSETQ.

This clone was detected only a few times. The V and J genes are TRBV9 and TRBJ2-2; TRBD1 matches at 10 bases. This CDR3 spans 16 amino acids. J lost 5 bases, V lost 3 bases, and 7 bases had no gene match. Germline-derived CDR1 and CDR2 are SGDLS and YYNGEE. CDR3 loop: CASSGRQGARTGELFF. CDR3 bases: TGTGCCAGCAGCGGAAGACAGGGGGCAAGAACCGGGGAGCTGTTTTTT.

A single count supports this clone. The chain combines TRBV25-1 with TRBJ1-5; TRBD1 matches 8 bases. The CDR3 totals 14 residues. J was trimmed by 1 base and V by 4 bases; bases with no gene match: 0. Germline CDR1 reads MGHDK; CDR2 reads SYGVNS. CDR3: CASSGQGSNQPQHF. CDR3 coding DNA: TGTGCCAGCAGTGGACAGGGGAGCAATCAGCCCCAGCATTTT.

V usage is TRBV7-3 and J usage is TRBJ2-2; TRBD1 aligns across 8 bases. The CDR3 runs to 15 residues. V gave up 2 bases and J gave up 4 bases; unmatched junction bases: 3. Germline V gene data show CDR1 as SGHTA and CDR2 as FQGTGA. For the CDR3, the DNA is TGTGCCAGCAGCTTACAGGGGGCAATCACCGGGGAGCTGTTTTTT. This encodes CASSLQGAITGELFF.

This clone was detected a few times. The CDR3 DNA follows: TGTGCCAGCAGTTACTCACTCAGGGGGCATGGAAACACCATATATTTT. Translating gives CASSYSLRGHGNTIYF. The chain combines TRBV6-5 with TRBJ1-3, with TRBD1 identical over 8 bases. V shed 0 bases, J shed 3 bases, and the junction held 4 bases outside the gene matches. Germline CDR1 is MNHEY and CDR2 is SVGAGI. The CDR3 runs to 16 residues.

This clone has just a few counts. The chain combines TRBV19 with TRBJ1-5; D remains ambiguous. CDR1 and CDR2 from the germline V gene are LNHDA and SQIVND (reference sequence). V was pared by 1 base and J by 2 bases, with 12 bases between. CDR3 length: 16 residues. The CDR3 spells CASSIVSGEGNQPQHF. The CDR3 DNA is TGTGCCAGTAGTATAGTGTCCGGGGAGGGCAATCAGCCCCAGCATTTT.

This clone was picked up a small number of times. The CDR3 protein is CASSLRYGYTF. The CDR3, as DNA: TGTGCCAGCAGCTTACGCTATGGCTACACCTTC. V and J are TRBV7-2 and TRBJ1-2; the D is unclear. Germline lookup yields CDR1 SGHTA and CDR2 FQGNSA. Trimming took 2 bases from V and 4 from J, leaving 2 bases between them. CDR3 length: 11 residues.

This clone was observed a handful of times. The genes are TRBV5-1 and TRBJ1-3; TRBD1 is a possible D gene (6 bases). This CDR3 spans 14 amino acids. With 5 bases removed from V and 1 base from J, the gap between germline ends came to 10 bases. Germline loops: CDR1 SGHRS, CDR2 YFSETQ. The CDR3 is CASSPRGSGNTIYF. In DNA, the CDR3 is TGCGCCAGCAGTCCCAGGGGATCTGGAAACACCATATATTTT.

In its sample, this clone was seen a few times. The genes are TRBV5-1 and TRBJ2-1; TRBD2 aligns across 8 bases. From germline, CDR1 is SGHRS and CDR2 YFSETQ. The CDR3 length is 17 residues. Trimming at V came to 2 bases and at J to 7 bases, leaving 14 bases not matched to a gene. The CDR3 DNA sequence: TGCGCCAGCAGCTTAGGAGGAGGTAGCGGGGTTTGGAATGAGCAGTTCTTC. It codes for CASSLGGGSGVWNEQFF.

This clone was detected only a few times. The V and J genes are TRBV4-1 and TRBJ1-2; TRBD1 matches 7 bases. Per the germline V gene, CDR1 is MGHRA and CDR2 is YSYEKL. With 4 bases clipped from V and 4 bases from J, the junction kept 6 bases outside the gene matches. The CDR3 covers 14 residues. The CDR3 sequence: CASSPQTGSYGYTF. Here the CDR3 DNA reads TGCGCCAGCAGCCCACAGACAGGGAGCTATGGCTACACCTTC.

The chain combines TRBV6-1 with TRBJ1-1, with TRBD1 matching 7 bases. The CDR3 runs to 13 residues. Losses at the gene ends were 6 bases for V and 5 bases for J; bases not matched to a gene: 6. In germline, CDR1 is MNHNS, CDR2 SASEGT. Written as DNA, the CDR3 is TGTGCCAGCAGCCAGGACAGGAGGACTGAAGCTTTCTTT. Protein product: CASSQDRRTEAFF.

The chain joins TRBV9 to TRBJ2-1; no clear D gene. This CDR3 region has 15 residues. V was pared by 0 bases and J by 5 bases, with 12 bases between. Per the germline V gene, CDR1 is SGDLS and CDR2 is YYNGEE. The CDR3 DNA follows: TGTGCCAGCAGCGTAGATCTTGGGCAAAACAATGAGCAGTTCTTC. Its translation is CASSVDLGQNNEQFF.

The V call is TRBV11-2, the J call TRBJ1-5; 7 bases are a match to TRBD1. With V trimmed by 5 bases and J by 0 bases, 10 bases remained unmatched. Germline loops: CDR1 SGHAT, CDR2 FQNNGV. CDR3 length: 17 amino acids. The CDR3 protein is CASSQNHGQVSNQPQHF. The CDR3 DNA follows: TGTGCCAGCAGCCAAAACCATGGACAGGTTAGCAATCAGCCCCAGCATTTT.

The CDR3 reads CASNAEAAFPRSLHF. The CDR3 DNA reads TGTGCCAGCAACGCGGAGGCAGCTTTCCCCCGGTCCCTCCACTTT. J is TRBJ1-6 and V is TRBV2; D unclear. The V gene lost 7 bases and the J gene lost 14 bases, with 24 bases spanning the gap. Germline assignment: CDR1 SNHLY and CDR2 FYNNEI. The CDR3 consists of 15 residues.

This clone has a handful of counts. The chain couples TRBV29-1 to TRBJ2-3; D might be TRBD2 (7 bases). V dropped 2 bases and J dropped 4 bases, with 19 bases sitting between them. The CDR3 sequence is 16 residues long. Germline V gene sequence: CDR1 SQVTM, CDR2 ANQGSEA. The CDR3 spells CSVEPEGGGTSDTQYF. The CDR3 DNA is TGCAGCGTTGAACCCGAAGGGGGAGGGACTTCAGATACGCAGTATTTT.

This clone was seen only a few times. The chain links TRBV19 to TRBJ2-4, with D perhaps matching TRBD2 (6 bases). The CDR3 is 15 residues long. In germline, CDR1 is LNHDA, CDR2 SQIVND (reference sequence). V lost 7 bases to trimming and J lost 8 bases, with 21 bases between them. The CDR3 loop is CASTARGQWGDIQYF. As DNA, the CDR3 is TGTGCCAGTACCGCGCGAGGGCAGTGGGGGGACATTCAGTACTTC.

This clone came up a few times. V usage is TRBV7-2 and J usage is TRBJ1-4; 7 bases match TRBD1. The CDR3 has 15 residues. Per the germline V gene, CDR1 is SGHTA and CDR2 is FQGNSA. With 5 bases clipped from V and 8 bases from J, the junction kept 11 bases outside the gene matches. As DNA, the CDR3 is TGTGCCAGCAGCAAAACCACAGGGGTTGGAGAAAAACTGTTTTTT. Its protein product is CASSKTTGVGEKLFF.

The table lists this clone with a few counts. The chain is built from TRBV30 and TRBJ1-4; tentatively, D is TRBD1 (5 bases). Germline lookup yields CDR1 GTSNPN and CDR2 SVGIG (reference sequence). V was shortened by 5 bases and J by 2 bases, with 12 bases between the two germline ends. This CDR3 region has 14 residues. The CDR3 DNA follows: TGTGCCTGGGCCCCTGGGGGGACTAATGAAAAACTGTTTTTT. Encoded protein: CAWAPGGTNEKLFF.

There are a few counts of this clone. This chain links TRBV7-2 with TRBJ2-7; D may be TRBD1 (5 bases). V shed 5 bases and J shed 6 bases, with 26 bases lying between them. This CDR3 spans 17 amino acids. Per germline, CDR1 SGHTA and CDR2 FQGNSA. CDR3 amino acids: CASSLRIGAGKVGEQYF. CDR3 DNA: TGTGCCAGCAGCCTCCGAATTGGGGCAGGGAAGGTCGGCGAGCAGTACTTC.

This chain uses TRBV28 with TRBJ2-2; no definite D call. Trimming cost V 2 bases and J 2 bases, with 9 bases left between them. CDR1 is MDHEN and CDR2 is SYDVKM in the germline V gene. CDR3 length equals 15 residues. In DNA, the CDR3 is TGTGCCAGCAGTTTACTCATGGCAAACACCGGGGAGCTGTTTTTT. Protein product: CASSLLMANTGELFF.

This clone turned up a few times. The chain joins TRBV5-6 to TRBJ1-5; D remains unclear. Trimming left V 3 bases short and J 1 base short, with 11 bases between. The CDR3 consists of 15 residues. Looked up from germline, CDR1 is SGHDT and CDR2 is YYEEEE. The CDR3: CASSSTGNSNQPQHF. CDR3 nucleotides: TGTGCCAGCAGCTCGACGGGGAACAGCAATCAGCCCCAGCATTTT. The full variable domain, with the rest looked up from reference TRBV5-6 and TRBJ1-5, is DAGVTQSPTHLIKTRGQQVTLRCSPKSGHDTVSWYQQALGQGPQFIFQYYEEEERQRGNFPDRFSGHQFPNYSSELNVNALLLGDSALYLCASSSTGNSNQPQHFGDGTRLSIL.

The V call is TRBV4-1, the J call TRBJ1-5, with D possibly TRBD1 on 5 matching bases. This CDR3 spans 15 amino acids. Germline values: CDR1 MGHRA, CDR2 YSYEKL. The germline V and J ends were trimmed by 4 bases and 4 bases, with 14 bases remaining between them. CDR3 loop: CASSPRGGGNQPQHF. The CDR3 nucleotides are TGCGCCAGCAGCCCCCGGGGCGGGGGAAATCAGCCCCAGCATTTT.

The rearrangement joins TRBV7-6 to TRBJ1-2, with D possibly matching TRBD1 (5 bases). This CDR3 spans 14 amino acids. V shed 5 bases and J shed 3 bases, with 13 bases lying between them. Germline values: CDR1 SGHVS, CDR2 FNYEAQ. Here the CDR3 DNA reads TGTGCCAGCAGCCCGGCGGGGGGACACTATGGCTACACCTTC. As protein: CASSPAGGHYGYTF.

The chain joins TRBV5-1 to TRBJ1-1; D possibly corresponds to TRBD1 (6 bases). The CDR3 runs 17 residues. The V end was cut by 3 bases, the J end by 3 bases, with 21 bases between. Germline V gene data show CDR1 as SGHRS and CDR2 as YFSETQ. CDR3 bases: TGCGCCAGCAGCTCGGACAGACCCGCAGCCCCTGACACTGAAGCTTTCTTT. It yields the protein CASSSDRPAAPDTEAFF.

This clone was recorded a few times. This chain links TRBV6-1 with TRBJ1-1, with D tentatively TRBD1 (5 bases). Trimming removed 1 base at V and 4 bases at J, with 10 bases between. Germline values: CDR1 MNHNS, CDR2 SASEGT. This CDR3 is 14 amino acids long. CDR3: CASSEGRGSTEAFF. The CDR3 DNA reads TGTGCCAGCAGTGAAGGCCGGGGGAGCACTGAAGCTTTCTTT.

In its sample, this clone was seen a few times. The V and J genes are TRBV19 and TRBJ2-1, with 9 bases aligning to TRBD2. After removal of 1 base from V and 9 bases from J, the junction contained 7 bases not matched to a gene. The CDR3 has 15 residues. The V gene's germline CDR1 is LNHDA and CDR2 SQIVND (reference sequence). CDR3 loop: CASSIGIAGVSEQFF. CDR3 sequence (DNA): TGTGCCAGTAGTATAGGGATAGCGGGAGTTAGTGAGCAGTTCTTC.